This record looks at one T cell receptor beta chain sequence and its context. Its antigen is as yet unknown. This specimen belongs to a study of OX40 agonist ivuxolimab in advanced cancers. Study-wide context: Every patient in dose escalation had hepatocellular carcinoma, melanoma, renal cell or head and neck cancer.

Some clones are missing from TCRdb's copy, which holds only in-frame ones; the method was immunoSEQ multiplex PCR. The table records roughly 75,000 clones, 75% to 90% of them present only once. After removal of 6 bases from V and 0 bases from J, the junction contained 18 bases not matched to a gene. Germline assignment: CDR1 SNHLY and CDR2 FYNNEI. The length of the CDR3 is 20 residues. The study's findings and limits: The average count of expanded clones was higher among CD8+ T cells than among CD4+.

The TCR was taken from an adult with an advanced solid tumor such as melanoma, head and neck, liver or kidney cancer. The V and J genes are TRBV2 and TRBJ2-3, with TRBD1 matching 10 bases. The sequenced sample was CD4+ or CD8+ T cells sorted from blood, obtained in a trial of the OX40 agonist ivuxolimab. This chain's CDR3 is CASRDASGTGVFSSTDTQYF. For the CDR3, the DNA is TGTGCCAGCAGGGACGCATCAGGGACAGGGGTGTTCTCTAGCACAGATACGCAGTATTTT. Full variable domain (missing parts from reference TRBV2 and TRBJ2-3): EPEVTQTPSHQVTQMGQEVILRCVPISNHLYFYWYRQILGQKVEFLVSFYNNEISEKSEIFDDQFSVERPDGSNFTLKIRSTKLEDSAMYFCASRDASGTGVFSSTDTQYFGPGTRLTVL.